This T cell receptor beta chain was found in a study of CD8 T cells in ankylosing spondylitis (dated by TCRdb to between 2016 and 2019). Describing the broader study: The study set out to find disease-linked TCR variants by profiling T cell receptor beta repertoires in ankylosing spondylitis patients and healthy donors. The whole study cohort included 85 to 120 healthy donors and about two dozen ankylosing spondylitis patients. Peripheral blood was sampled, and synovial fluid was also collected from ankylosing spondylitis patients. Beyond this particular receptor, the publication reports: A TCR beta motif made up of several highly homologous amino acid variants appeared to be characteristic of blood from ankylosing spondylitis patients. Some of the motif variants had been reported before in the synovial fluid and blood of reactive arthritis patients, a finding that suggests common disease-initiation mechanisms. According to the report, matched synovial fluid samples from ankylosing spondylitis patients were significantly enriched for the disease-linked clones. A CD8+ phenotype was shown by the disease-linked clones, which were found at relatively low frequencies in peripheral blood.

Synovial fluid samples were paired with blood samples taken from the same ankylosing spondylitis patients. This clonotype was counted only a few times. Its antigen is currently not known. Base qualities are not at hand, and no much larger clone is one base apart. These reads were obtained on an Illumina HiSeq 2500. TCR beta libraries were prepared by quantitative 5'-RACE with molecular barcodes. Per the source publication's procedure: A new computational method, built on a probabilistic model of VDJ rearrangement, was used to identify disease-linked TCR variants. TCRdb took the public reads, trimmed them with fastp at Q25, ran MiXCR for clone calling and kept in-frame beta chains. Identical CDR3 protein sequences are pooled into one entry, listed with their most common genes and DNA. V and J calls and clone size were set by TCRdb, not the authors. The table for this sample lists about 160,000 distinct CDR3 sequences; around 43% of them were counted only once. The ten biggest clones cover 15% of the sample.

Material: synovial fluid, either unsorted or a sorted T cell fraction (not recorded which). The receptor was isolated from a male donor with ankylosing spondylitis.

CDR3 sequence: CSARDPGSSYEQYF. The nucleotide sequence reads TGCAGTGCTAGAGACCCAGGCAGCTCCTACGAGCAGTACTTC. The sequence links TRBV20-1 to TRBJ2-7; the D gene remains uncertain. Inclusive of the bounding cysteine and phenylalanine, the CDR3 is 14 residues long. Just the 42-base CDR3 DNA is kept, in frame starting at base 1. Cut back by 0 bases and 0 bases, the V and J ends lie 9 bases apart. Per the germline V gene (reference sequence), DFQATT is the CDR1 and SNEGSKA is the CDR2.